This passage covers 14 T cell receptor beta chains from one sample sequenced in a study of blood T cells in healthy people across ages. Together with a sample-barcoded 5' primer, a J-beta primer mix was included in a second PCR lasting about 6 to 11 cycles. TCRdb passed the 5' RACE reads through MiXCR, listing each CDR3 protein once. This table has roughly 730,000 distinct CDR3 sequences, 45% to 70% appearing once. Input material: blood. All receptors derive from a man aged 40-49 years in good health.

The chain combines TRBV9 with TRBJ1-2; D call uncertain. This CDR3 region has 13 residues. V shed 0 bases and J shed 2 bases, with 5 bases lying between them. Germline CDR1 is SGDLS and CDR2 is YYNGEE. The CDR3 is CASSVDQNYGYTF. CDR3 coding DNA: TGTGCCAGCAGCGTAGATCAGAACTATGGCTACACCTTC.

This sequence joins TRBV28 and TRBJ2-5, with 8 bases lining up with TRBD1. This CDR3 comprises 15 residues. Germline trimming cut 5 bases from V and 2 bases from J; bases unmatched to any gene: 7. Germline V gene sequence: CDR1 MDHEN, CDR2 SYDVKM. CDR3 protein: CASSPYRGVQETQYF. CDR3 bases: TGTGCCAGCAGTCCGTACAGGGGGGTACAAGAGACCCAGTACTTC.

The chain carries TRBV6-2 or TRBV6-3 and TRBJ2-5; D is unresolved. The CDR3 is 12 amino acids. V was clipped by 9 bases and J by 1 base, with 9 bases between them. Per the germline V gene, CDR1 is MNHEY and CDR2 is SVGEGT. The CDR3 protein is CARQSCQETQYF. The CDR3 DNA sequence: TGTGCCAGACAGTCCTGCCAAGAGACCCAGTACTTC.

This clonotype was counted between two and nine times. V is TRBV4-2 and J is TRBJ1-4; the D gene is possibly TRBD1 (5 bases). Germline-derived CDR1 and CDR2 are LGHNA and YNFKEQ. The V end was cut by 1 base, the J end by 4 bases, with 13 bases between. The length of the CDR3 is 16 residues. The CDR3 spells CASSQASGRSNEKLFF. The CDR3 nucleotides are TGTGCCAGCAGCCAAGCCTCGGGACGGAGTAATGAAAAACTGTTTTTT.

This chain joins TRBV14 and TRBJ2-5; 8 bases match TRBD1. Germline V gives CDR1 SGHDN, CDR2 FVKESK. Unmatched junction bases numbered 11, after V lost 0 bases and J lost 5 bases. The CDR3 consists of 17 residues. CDR3 sequence: CASSQEESGRGLETQYF. DNA for the CDR3: TGTGCCAGCAGCCAAGAAGAAAGTGGCAGGGGGCTTGAGACCCAGTACTTC.

The V and J genes are TRBV20-1 and TRBJ2-3; possibly TRBD2 for D (5 bases). The germline V and J ends were trimmed by 0 bases and 1 base, with 14 bases remaining between them. The CDR3 extends over 16 amino acids. The germline CDR1 and CDR2 sequences are DFQATT and SNEGSKA (reference sequence). CDR3 DNA sequence: TGCAGTGCTAGAGATACGGGGAGCCTCCGCACAGATACGCAGTATTTT. Amino acid sequence: CSARDTGSLRTDTQYF.

J is TRBJ1-2 and V is TRBV3-1, with 7 bases matching TRBD1. CDR3 length: 15 amino acids. V shed 3 bases, J shed 4 bases, and the junction held 8 bases outside the gene matches. Germline lookup yields CDR1 LGHDT and CDR2 YNNKEL (reference sequence). CDR3 protein: CASSQGAGTAYGYTF. CDR3 nucleotide sequence: TGTGCCAGCAGCCAGGGTGCCGGGACAGCCTATGGCTACACCTTC.

The CDR3 sequence is CATSRDSPKGRHYGYTF. CDR3 nucleotides: TGTGCCACCAGCAGAGATTCGCCCAAAGGGAGGCACTATGGCTACACCTTC. The V and J genes are TRBV15 and TRBJ1-2, with D unclear. The germline V and J ends were trimmed by 0 bases and 3 bases, with 17 bases remaining between them. The CDR3 is 17 amino acids. Germline V gene lookup returns CDR1 LNHNV and CDR2 YYDKDF (reference sequence).

The chain uses TRBV27 and TRBJ1-5; D gene unclear. Germline CDR1 is MNHEY and CDR2 is SMNVEV (reference sequence). The CDR3 covers 14 residues. The V gene lost 7 bases and the J gene lost 0 bases, with 10 bases spanning the gap. CDR3: CASNHPNSNQPQHF. In DNA form, the CDR3 reads TGTGCCAGCAATCATCCGAATAGCAATCAGCCCCAGCATTTT.

J is TRBJ2-4 and V is TRBV11-2; D remains ambiguous. This CDR3 comprises 16 residues. Per germline, CDR1 SGHAT and CDR2 FQNNGV. Trimming removed 4 bases from V and 0 bases from J, with 13 bases in between. This chain's CDR3 is CASSSLQHLAKNIQYF. The CDR3, as DNA: TGTGCCAGCAGCTCGTTACAGCACCTAGCCAAAAACATTCAGTACTTC.

The chain is built from TRBV20-1 and TRBJ2-5, with TRBD2 identical over 7 bases. Germline loops: CDR1 DFQATT, CDR2 SNEGSKA (reference sequence). The CDR3 loop spans 12 amino acids. J was trimmed by 11 bases and V by 6 bases; bases with no gene match: 12. The CDR3 bases are TGCAGTGCCCGCCGTATAGCGGGTGAGCAGTACTTC. It specifies CSARRIAGEQYF.

The chain combines TRBV29-1 with TRBJ1-4; D not resolved. Germline-derived CDR1 and CDR2 are SQVTM and ANQGSEA. V was cut by 6 bases and J by 7 bases, with 9 bases left in between. The CDR3 runs to 11 residues. CDR3 bases: TGCAGCGTCGAAAAGGGTGAAAAACTGTTTTTT. Protein: CSVEKGEKLFF.

This clonotype turned up a few times. V is TRBV7-2 and J is TRBJ1-1; 7 bases fit TRBD1. V was clipped by 3 bases and J by 5 bases; unmatched bases: 15. The CDR3 is made up of 17 amino acids. Germline V CDR1 and CDR2: SGHTA, FQGNSA. The CDR3 spells CASSLSISKTGNTEAFF. Written as DNA, the CDR3 is TGTGCCAGCAGCTTGAGTATCTCAAAGACAGGGAATACTGAAGCTTTCTTT.

The chain employs TRBV5-1 and TRBJ1-6; a possible D gene is TRBD1 (6 bases). Germline CDR1 SGHRS, CDR2 YFSETQ. The CDR3 has 15 residues. Trimming removed 4 bases at V and 9 bases at J, with 17 bases between. This chain's CDR3 is CASSPGWGQSSPLHF. The DNA for the CDR3 is TGCGCCAGCAGCCCGGGGTGGGGGCAGAGTTCACCCCTCCACTTT.